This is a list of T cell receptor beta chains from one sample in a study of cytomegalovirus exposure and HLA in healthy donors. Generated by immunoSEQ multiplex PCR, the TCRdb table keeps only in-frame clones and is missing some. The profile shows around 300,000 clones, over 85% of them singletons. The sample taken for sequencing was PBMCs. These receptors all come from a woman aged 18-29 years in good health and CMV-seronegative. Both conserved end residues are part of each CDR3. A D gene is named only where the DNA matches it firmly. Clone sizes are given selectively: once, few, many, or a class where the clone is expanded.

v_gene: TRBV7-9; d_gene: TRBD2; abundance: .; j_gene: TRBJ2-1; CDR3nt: TGTGCCAGCAAAGCGGGGGGGCATGAGCAGTTCTTC; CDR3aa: CASKAGGHEQFF
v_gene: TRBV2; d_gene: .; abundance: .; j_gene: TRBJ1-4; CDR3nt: TGTGCCAGCAGCGATACAGGGAATGAAAAACTGTTTTTT; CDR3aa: CASSDTGNEKLFF
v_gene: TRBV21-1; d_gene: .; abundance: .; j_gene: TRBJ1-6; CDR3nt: TGTGCCAGCAGGAAACAGGGGTCTTCACCCCTCCACTTT; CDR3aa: CASRKQGSSPLHF
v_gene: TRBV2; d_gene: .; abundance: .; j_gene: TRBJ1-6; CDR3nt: TGTGCCAGCAGTGAAGATCCAGGGGTGAATTCACCCCTCCACTTT; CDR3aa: CASSEDPGVNSPLHF
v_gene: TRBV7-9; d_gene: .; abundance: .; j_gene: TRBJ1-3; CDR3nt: TGTGCCAGCAGCGAATTGACAGAGAAGGGAAACACCATATATTTT; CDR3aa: CASSELTEKGNTIYF
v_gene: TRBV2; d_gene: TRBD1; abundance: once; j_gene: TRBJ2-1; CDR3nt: TGTGCCAGCAGTGAAGAACAGGGGATTGGGCGGTTCTTC; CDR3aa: CASSEEQGIGRFF
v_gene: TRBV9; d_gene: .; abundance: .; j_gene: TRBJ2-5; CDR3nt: TGTGCCAGCAGCCCCCTACAGGGAGAGACCCAGTACTTC; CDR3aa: CASSPLQGETQYF
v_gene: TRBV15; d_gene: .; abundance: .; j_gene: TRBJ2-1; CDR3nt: TGTGCCACCGAGATTCGACGTTCGGGTGAGCAGTTCTTC; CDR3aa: CATEIRRSGEQFF
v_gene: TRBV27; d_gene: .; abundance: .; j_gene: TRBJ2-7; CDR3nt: TGTGCCAGCAGTTTAGGGCAGACGCCCTACGAGCAGTACTTC; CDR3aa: CASSLGQTPYEQYF
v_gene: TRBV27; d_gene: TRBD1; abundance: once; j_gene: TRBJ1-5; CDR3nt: TGTGCCAGCAGTCGTAGACAGGGCAGAGGGCAGCCCCAGCATTTT; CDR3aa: CASSRRQGRGQPQHF
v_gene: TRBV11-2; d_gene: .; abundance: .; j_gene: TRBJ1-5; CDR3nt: TGTGCCAGCAGCTTAAACTCCGATCAGCCCCAGCATTTT; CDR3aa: CASSLNSDQPQHF
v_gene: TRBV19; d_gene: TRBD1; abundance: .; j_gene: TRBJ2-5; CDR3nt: TGTGCCAGTAGTTTACGGGACAGGGGGTTGGAGACCCAGTACTTC; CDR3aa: CASSLRDRGLETQYF
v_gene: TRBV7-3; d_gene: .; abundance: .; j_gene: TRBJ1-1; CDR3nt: TGTGCCAGCAGCTCCAAAACCCAGGGTGAAGCTTTCTTT; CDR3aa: CASSSKTQGEAFF
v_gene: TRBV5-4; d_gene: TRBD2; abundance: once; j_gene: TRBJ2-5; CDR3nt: TGTGCCAGCAGCTTGGCGGGGGGGAGGGAGACCCAGTACTTC; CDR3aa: CASSLAGGRETQYF
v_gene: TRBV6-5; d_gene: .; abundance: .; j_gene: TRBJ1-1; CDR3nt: TGTGCCAGCAGTTACGGGGGGGCGGGCGAAGCTTTCTTT; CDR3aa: CASSYGGAGEAFF
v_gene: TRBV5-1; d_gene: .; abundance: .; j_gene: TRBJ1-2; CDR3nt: TGCGCCCGGGGAGGGGACGGCTACACCTTC; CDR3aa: CARGGDGYTF
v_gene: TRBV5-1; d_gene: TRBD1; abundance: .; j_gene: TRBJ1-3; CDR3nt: TGCGCCAGCAAAAACGGGACAGCTCAGGGAAACACCATATATTTT; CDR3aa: CASKNGTAQGNTIYF
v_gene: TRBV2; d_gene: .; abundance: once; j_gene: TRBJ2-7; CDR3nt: TGTGCCAGCAGTGAGAGTGTGACAGGACTAGGGTACTTC; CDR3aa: CASSESVTGLGYF
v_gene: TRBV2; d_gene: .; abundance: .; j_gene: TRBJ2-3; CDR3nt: TGTGCCAGCAGGGAGCGCACAGATACGCAGTATTTT; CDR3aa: CASRERTDTQYF
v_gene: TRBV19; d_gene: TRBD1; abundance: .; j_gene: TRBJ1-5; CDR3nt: TGTGCCAGTACCTCGGCAGGGGGCTGGAGCAATCAGCCCCAGCATTTT; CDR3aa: CASTSAGGWSNQPQHF
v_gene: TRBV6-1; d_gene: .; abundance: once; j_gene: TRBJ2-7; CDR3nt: TGTGCCAGCAGTGAAGCTGGTCAGACCTACGAGCAGTACTTC; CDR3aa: CASSEAGQTYEQYF
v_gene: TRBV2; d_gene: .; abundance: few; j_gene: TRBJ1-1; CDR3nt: TGTGCCAGTACCTCAGGGTCTGCTGAAGCTTTCTTT; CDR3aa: CASTSGSAEAFF
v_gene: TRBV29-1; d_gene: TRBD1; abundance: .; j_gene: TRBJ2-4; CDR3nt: TGCAGCGTTGACTCAGGGACAGGATTCAAAAACATTCAGTACTTC; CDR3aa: CSVDSGTGFKNIQYF
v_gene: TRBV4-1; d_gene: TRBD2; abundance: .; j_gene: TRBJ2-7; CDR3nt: TGCGCCAGCAGCCAAGACGGGGGGGGATACTACGAGCAGTACTTC; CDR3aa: CASSQDGGGYYEQYF
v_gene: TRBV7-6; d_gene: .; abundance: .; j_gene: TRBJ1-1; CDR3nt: TGTGCCAGCAGCCTCACAGGGTTCCCCACTGAAGCTTTCTTT; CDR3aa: CASSLTGFPTEAFF
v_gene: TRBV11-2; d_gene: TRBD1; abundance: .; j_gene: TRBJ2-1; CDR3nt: TGTGCCAGCAGCCCACGGACAGGGAACTACAATGAGCAGTTCTTC; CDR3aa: CASSPRTGNYNEQFF
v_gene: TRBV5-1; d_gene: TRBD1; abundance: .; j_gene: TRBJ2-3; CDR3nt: TGCGCCAGCAGCTTGGTGACAGGGGCAAACACAGATACGCAGTATTTT; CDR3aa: CASSLVTGANTDTQYF
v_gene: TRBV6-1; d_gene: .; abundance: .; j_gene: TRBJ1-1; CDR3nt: TGTGCCAGCAGTGAAGTGGGGGGAAACACTGAAGCTTTCTTT; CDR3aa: CASSEVGGNTEAFF
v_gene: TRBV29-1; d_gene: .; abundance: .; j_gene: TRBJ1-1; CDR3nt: TGCAGCGTTGTGTCCCGATTCCAGGACACTGAAGCTTTCTTT; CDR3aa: CSVVSRFQDTEAFF
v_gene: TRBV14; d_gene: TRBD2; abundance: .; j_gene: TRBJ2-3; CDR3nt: TGTGCCAGCAGCCAAGAGGCTAGCGGGGGGGCATCAGATACGCAGTATTTT; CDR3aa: CASSQEASGGASDTQYF
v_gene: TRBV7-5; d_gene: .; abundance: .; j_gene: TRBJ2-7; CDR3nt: TGTGCCAGAAGCTTAGCGCAGGCTAGCGGGGCCTCCTACGAGCAGTACTTC; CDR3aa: CARSLAQASGASYEQYF
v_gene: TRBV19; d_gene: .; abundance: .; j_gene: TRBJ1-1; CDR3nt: TGTGCCAGTAGTATAGGGGCTTACTCTGAAGCTTTCTTT; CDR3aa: CASSIGAYSEAFF
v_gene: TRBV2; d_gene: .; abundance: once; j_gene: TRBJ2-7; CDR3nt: TGTGCCAGCAGTGACGGCAGGGTCTCCTACGAGCAGTACTTC; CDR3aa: CASSDGRVSYEQYF
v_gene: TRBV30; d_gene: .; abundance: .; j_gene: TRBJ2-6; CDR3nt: TGTGCCTGGAGGAGCTCTGGGGCCAACGTCCTGACTTTC; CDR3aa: CAWRSSGANVLTF
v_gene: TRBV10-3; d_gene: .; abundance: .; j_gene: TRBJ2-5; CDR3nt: TGTGCCATCAGTGAGAGGGGGGGGGTGGAGACCCAGTACTTC; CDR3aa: CAISERGGVETQYF
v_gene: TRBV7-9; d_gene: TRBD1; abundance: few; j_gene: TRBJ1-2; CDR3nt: TGTGCCAGCAGACGAACTCCAGGGACAGGGGGTAACTATGGCTACACCTTC; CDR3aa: CASRRTPGTGGNYGYTF
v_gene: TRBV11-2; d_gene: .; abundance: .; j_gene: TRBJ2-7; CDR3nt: TGTGCCAGCAGCAACCAGTACAGTTCCTACGAGCAGTACTTC; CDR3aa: CASSNQYSSYEQYF
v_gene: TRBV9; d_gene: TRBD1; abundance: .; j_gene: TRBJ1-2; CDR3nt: TGTGCCAGCAGCGCGGGGACAGGGAGCTATGGCTACACCTTC; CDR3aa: CASSAGTGSYGYTF
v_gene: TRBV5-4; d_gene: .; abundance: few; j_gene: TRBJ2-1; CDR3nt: TGTGCCAGCAGCTTGATAGGGGGGGTTAACTACAATGAGCAGTTCTTC; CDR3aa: CASSLIGGVNYNEQFF
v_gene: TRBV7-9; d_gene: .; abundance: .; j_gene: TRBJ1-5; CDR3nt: TGTGCCAGCAGCCCCCCATCAAGCAATCAGCCCCAGCATTTT; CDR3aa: CASSPPSSNQPQHF
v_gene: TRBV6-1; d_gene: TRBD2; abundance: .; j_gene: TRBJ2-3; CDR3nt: TGTGCCAGCAGTGAAGTCGAAGCGGGGTCCACAGATACGCAGTATTTT; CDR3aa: CASSEVEAGSTDTQYF
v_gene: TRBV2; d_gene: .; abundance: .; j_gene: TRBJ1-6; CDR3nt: TGTGCCAGCAGTTCCGGGGGGGCGAACAATTCACCCCTCCACTTT; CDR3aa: CASSSGGANNSPLHF
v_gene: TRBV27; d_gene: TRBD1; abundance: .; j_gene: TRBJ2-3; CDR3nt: TGTGCCAGCAGTTTAAGCTACAGGGGTGGGCTCACAGATACGCAGTATTTT; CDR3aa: CASSLSYRGGLTDTQYF
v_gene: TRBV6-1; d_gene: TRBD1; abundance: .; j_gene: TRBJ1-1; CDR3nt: TGTGCCAGCAGTGGAGACAGGGGGCGGACGGCTTTCTTT; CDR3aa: CASSGDRGRTAFF
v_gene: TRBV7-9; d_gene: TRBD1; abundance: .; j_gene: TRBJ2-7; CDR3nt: TGTTCCAGTCTCAGGACAGGGGCCCACGAGCAGTACTTC; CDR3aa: CSSLRTGAHEQYF
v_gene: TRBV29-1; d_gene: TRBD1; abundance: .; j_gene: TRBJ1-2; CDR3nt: TGCAGCGTTGAATTGGGACAGGGGGCCGACTATGGCTACACCTTC; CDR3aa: CSVELGQGADYGYTF
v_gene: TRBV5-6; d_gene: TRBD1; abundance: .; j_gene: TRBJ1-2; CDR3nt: TGTGCCAGCAGACAGGGGGCTAACTATGGCTACACCTTC; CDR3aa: CASRQGANYGYTF
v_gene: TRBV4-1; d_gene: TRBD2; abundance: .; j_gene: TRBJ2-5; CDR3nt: TGCGCCAGCAGCTACGCACGGACTAGCGGACAAGAGACCCAGTACTTC; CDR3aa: CASSYARTSGQETQYF
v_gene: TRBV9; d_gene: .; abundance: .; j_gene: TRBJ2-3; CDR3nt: TGTGCCAGCAGCGTAGCAGGAAGCACAGATACGCAGTATTTT; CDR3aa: CASSVAGSTDTQYF
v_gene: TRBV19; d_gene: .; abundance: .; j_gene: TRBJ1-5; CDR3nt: TGTGCCAGTAGTACGACAGAATATAGCAATCAGCCCCAGCATTTT; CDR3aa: CASSTTEYSNQPQHF
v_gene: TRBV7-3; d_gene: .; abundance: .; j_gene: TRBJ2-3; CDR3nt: TGTGCCAGCAGCTTCGGCGGGGGCACAGATACGCAGTATTTT; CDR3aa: CASSFGGGTDTQYF
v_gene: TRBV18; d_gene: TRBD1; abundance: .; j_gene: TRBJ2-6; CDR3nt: TGTGCCAGCTCACCGACAGGGGCACTCTCTGGGGCCAACGTCCTGACTTTC; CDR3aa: CASSPTGALSGANVLTF
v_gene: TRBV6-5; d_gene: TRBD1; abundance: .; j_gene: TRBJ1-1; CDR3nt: TGTGCCAGCAGAGGAGGGGGCTCTGAAGCTTTCTTT; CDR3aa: CASRGGGSEAFF